This T cell receptor (beta chain) was sequenced for a study of identifying expanded T cells in peripheral blood (dated by TCRdb to the late 2010s). Regarding the complete study: Technical replicates were generated by sequencing separate aliquots of the same genomic DNA pool, with four replicates compared pairwise.

Results and caveats for the whole study, not just this receptor: For all healthy donors, the variance in clone template counts between approximately two-week samples rose significantly as total template count increased. The binomial model flagged about 1.1 differentially abundant clones between technical replicates but about 16 over around two weeks and under 25 over approximately 4 weeks. The beta-binomial model significantly reduced the number of clones called differentially abundant and the false-positive rate across all healthy-donor time intervals. The authors expected biological variance in healthy repertoires might increase further over much longer intervals such as months to years.

TCRbeta CDR3 regions were profiled with the immunoSEQ Assay using bias-controlled multiplex PCR amplification of genomic DNA. The original methods were these. The absolute abundance of each unique TCRbeta CDR3 region was quantified after sequences were collapsed and filtered. Differential abundance was tested with a binomial (Fisher-equivalent) model and with a beta-binomial model adding time-dependent variance fitted from healthy donors. Clones with fewer than 5 combined templates were removed, and differential abundance was called for clones with a Benjamini-Hochberg FDR below 0.01. Using the form v = (b*log(k)+a)^2, the beta-binomial variance was modeled as a function of the total template count across the two samples. As stored in TCRdb, this immuneACCESS dataset retains in-frame rearrangements with V and J assigned. A fraction of the clones does not appear; measured against another copy, unresolved V genes explain less than half of the discrepancy, and the remainder lacks a known reason. The D gene and trimming were derived from the DNA, and the V and J assignments and clone size from that table. The sample profile shows tens of thousands of clones; 70% to 90% of them were found once. The ten largest make up approximately 5.2% of the sample.

V sheds 3 bases and J sheds 0 bases, leaving 13 bases between their ends. Looking up the germline V gene yields CDR1 SGHRS and CDR2 YFSETQ. The CDR3 measures 17 amino acids from cysteine to phenylalanine. Just the 51-base CDR3 DNA is kept, in frame starting at base 1. A note on this clone: This clone's antigen is unknown. Qualities for individual bases were not recorded, and no much larger clone is one base off.

No immune events, such as infections, were documented for the healthy donors during the collection period. Healthy-donor blood repertoires served as a training cohort to calibrate time-dependent variance in a beta-binomial model of T-cell clone differential abundance. The training cohort was composed of 10 or so healthy donors, 3 female and 7 male. Donor ages ranged from about 29 to 65 years, with an average of approximately 43 years. Whole blood, obtained from a commercial supplier, was collected from each healthy donor at three time points spaced about 2 weeks apart. For immunosequencing, genomic DNA was extracted from unsorted whole blood.

The source material was blood. This TCR came from a person between 18 and 69 years old in good health. The chain employs TRBV5-1 and TRBJ1-6; the D gene is perhaps TRBD1, from 5 matching bases. The CDR3 protein is CASSSKTASSYNSPLHF. The DNA sequence is given as TGCGCCAGCAGCTCTAAGACAGCGAGCTCCTATAATTCACCCCTCCACTTT.